This TCR beta chain is drawn from a study of CD8+ T cells in alopecia areata. Looking at the study overall: Scalp area affected, as a percentage, set the severity score of treated patients.

The sequencing template was cDNA reverse transcribed from extracted RNA. Clones were sequenced by immunoSEQ multiplex PCR, and TCRdb holds only the in-frame ones, with some missing. The data show over 200,000 clones, around three fifths seen once. Documented treatment: oral pan-JAK inhibitor, 5-10 mg twice daily. Trimming took 0 bases from V and 4 from J, leaving 13 bases between them. The CDR3 extends over 15 amino acids. CDR1 is LGHNA, CDR2 YNFKEQ, per germline. This sequence joins TRBV4-2 and TRBJ2-7; D unclear. This clonotype was sampled from a human donor with alopecia areata. This specimen consisted of CD4+ T cells sorted from blood, obtained at week 4, from a patient treated with tofacitinib. CDR3 sequence reads: CASSQENTAGYEQYF. CDR3 coding DNA: TGTGCCAGCAGCCAAGAAAACACAGCTGGTTACGAGCAGTACTTC.